This T cell receptor beta chain appears in the sequencing data of a study of OX40 agonist ivuxolimab in advanced cancers. As for the study in general: Intravenous ivuxolimab at 0.01 to 10 mg/kg was given to patients every 2 weeks. Whole-study findings and limits: Expanded clones belonging to CD8+ T cells outnumbered, on average, those of CD4+.

Data came from immunoSEQ multiplex PCR; TCRdb stores just in-frame clones and leaves some out. The sample gives around 79,000 clones, 88% of which show up once; 4.1% is in the top ten. For this clone: Its antigen remains unidentified.

The trim removed 0 bases at V and 4 bases at J, leaving 8 bases unmatched. This CDR3 comprises 16 residues. CDR1 is SGHDN and CDR2 is FVKESK in the germline V gene. The sequence was collected from an adult with an advanced solid tumor such as melanoma, head and neck, liver or kidney cancer. The V gene is TRBV14, the J gene TRBJ1-1; 7 nucleotides match TRBD1. The sample here was CD4+ or CD8+ T cells sorted from blood, taken in a trial of the OX40 agonist ivuxolimab. The CDR3 loop is CASSQDLGGASTEAFF. DNA for the CDR3: TGTGCCAGCAGCCAAGACTTAGGGGGCGCAAGCACTGAAGCTTTCTTT.